The clone carrying this T cell receptor (beta chain) was picked up a small number of times. This entry is derived from a study of T cells in Graves' hyperthyroidism and ophthalmopathy. 9 to 10 ml fresh peripheral blood yielded the PBMCs. TCR beta CDR3 region amplification was performed from RNA transcripts. The HTBI primer set drove a first-round RT-PCR of the TCR CDR3. Each CDR3 protein gets one entry after TCRdb re-called the multiplex PCR reads with MiXCR. Of roughly 380,000 distinct CDR3 sequences listed, roughly 12% are singletons. This receptor was identified in a man aged 30 to 39 with Graves' hyperthyroidism that later progressed to Graves' ophthalmopathy. Sequencing input: blood.

CDR3 in DNA: TGTGCCAGCAGTTACGGGCCGATCCGTACAGATACGCAGTATTTT. Translated: CASSYGPIRTDTQYF. The rearrangement joins TRBV6-5 to TRBJ2-3; D gene uncertain. The germline CDR1 and CDR2 sequences are MNHEY and SVGAGI. V dropped 2 bases and J dropped 3 bases, with 12 bases sitting between them. This CDR3 contains 15 residues.